The clone carrying this T cell receptor (beta chain) was found a few times. The antigen is unknown. Primers for the PCR totalled 60 Vbeta and 13 Jbeta. Clones were read by immunoSEQ multiplex PCR, and TCRdb kept only the in-frame ones, dropping some. The table lists 200,000 or so clones, roughly 80% of them singletons. This specimen belongs to a study of cytomegalovirus exposure and HLA in healthy donors. Study results and caveats: Within a later analysis, the majority of CMV-associated TCR beta chains appeared HLA-restricted. Reported findings show TCR beta sequences accurately forecast HLA-A and HLA-B alleles in most subjects. Cytomegalovirus status was reportedly diagnosed by the classifier with high specificity and sensitivity.

Germline V gene sequence: CDR1 SGHKS, CDR2 YYEKEE (reference sequence). V shed 0 bases and J shed 2 bases, with 3 bases lying between them. The CDR3 contains 12 residues. The sample taken for sequencing was PBMCs. The chain couples TRBV5-5 to TRBJ2-7; D unresolved. This receptor was taken from a boy between 10 and 17 years old in good health and CMV-seronegative. The CDR3 here is CASSLEPYEQYF. Written as DNA, the CDR3 is TGTGCCAGCAGCTTGGAGCCCTACGAGCAGTACTTC. The full variable domain, its missing parts supplied by reference TRBV5-5 and TRBJ2-7, is DAGVTQSPTHLIKTRGQQVTLRCSPISGHKSVSWYQQVLGQGPQFIFQYYEKEERGRGNFPDRFSARQFPNYSSELNVNALLLGDSALYLCASSLEPYEQYFGPGTRLTVT.